A single sample is the source of the 19 T cell receptor beta chains below, sequenced in a study of shared clonotypes between healthy human individuals. CD8 cells classed as naive were CD45RO-negative and positively selected for CCR7, excluding terminally differentiated effector memory CD45RA+ cells. Clones were read by immunoSEQ multiplex PCR, and TCRdb kept only the in-frame ones, dropping some. The repertoire holds hundreds of thousands of clones, with about 96% as singletons. Material for sequencing was naive CD8+ T cells sorted from blood. All receptors come from a woman in her twenties or thirties in good health.

The chain links TRBV10-3 to TRBJ1-1, with TRBD1 matching 8 bases. Germline trimming cut 6 bases from V and 1 base from J; bases unmatched to any gene: 7. This CDR3 is built from 15 residues. The germline V gene encodes CDR1 ENHRY and CDR2 SYGVKD. The CDR3 DNA reads as TGTGCCATCAGGGACAGGGTGGTGGGGAACACTGAAGCTTTCTTT. This translates into CAIRDRVVGNTEAFF.

The CDR3 nucleotides are TGTGCCAGCAGCGAAAGTGGGACAGCCTACGAGCAGTACTTC. The encoded protein is CASSESGTAYEQYF. This chain uses TRBV9 with TRBJ2-7, with 7 bases fitting TRBD1. V was pared by 3 bases and J by 2 bases, with 5 bases of the junction left unmatched. Germline V gene data show CDR1 as SGDLS and CDR2 as YYNGEE. The CDR3 totals 14 residues.

J is TRBJ2-3 and V is TRBV7-9; D uncertain. Germline-derived CDR1 and CDR2 are SEHNR and FQNEAQ (reference sequence). The CDR3 sequence is 13 residues long. Trimming pared 4 bases from V and 3 bases from J, leaving 8 bases between. The CDR3 protein is CASSWTRTDTQYF. CDR3 DNA: TGTGCCAGCAGCTGGACGAGGACAGATACGCAGTATTTT.

V is TRBV28 and J is TRBJ2-7; D unclear. The CDR3 is made up of 14 amino acids. The V and J ends lost 6 bases and 5 bases respectively, with 17 bases between them. The germline V gene has CDR1 MDHEN and CDR2 SYDVKM. CDR3 in amino acids: CASSPLMDSHEQYF. CDR3 in DNA: TGTGCCAGCAGCCCTCTTATGGATTCCCACGAGCAGTACTTC.

The chain joins TRBV9 to TRBJ2-7; D gene ambiguous. V was clipped by 0 bases and J by 5 bases, with 9 bases between them. Germline CDR1 reads SGDLS; CDR2 reads YYNGEE. This CDR3 is 13 amino acids long. This CDR3 reads CASSVEMDDEQYF. CDR3 bases: TGTGCCAGCAGCGTAGAAATGGACGACGAGCAGTACTTC.

The sample holds one count of this clone. The gene calls are TRBV10-2 and TRBJ1-4; TRBD1 is a possible D gene (6 bases). CDR1 and CDR2 from the germline V gene are WSHSY and SAAADI. V lost 7 bases to trimming and J lost 11 bases, with 20 bases between them. The length of the CDR3 is 14 residues. For the CDR3, the DNA is TGCGCCAGCACGGGAACAGGGACGGGCTGGAAACTGTTTTTT. Translating it yields CASTGTGTGWKLFF.

The rearrangement joins TRBV27 to TRBJ2-7; a weak D match, TRBD2 (6 bases). Germline-derived CDR1 and CDR2 are MNHEY and SMNVEV (reference sequence). The CDR3 contains 15 residues. Between the trimmed V and J ends, which lost 2 bases and 6 bases, there was a span of 17 bases. In DNA form, the CDR3 reads TGTGCCAGCAGTTTAACGCCGGGAGTGTACGTCGAGCAGTACTTC. Translated, it gives CASSLTPGVYVEQYF.

The chain employs TRBV7-9 and TRBJ2-7, with 7 nucleotides matching TRBD1. Germline V gene lookup returns CDR1 SEHNR and CDR2 FQNEAQ (reference sequence). This CDR3 spans 12 amino acids. Trimming at V came to 5 bases and at J to 6 bases, leaving 4 bases not matched to a gene. The CDR3, as DNA: TGTGCCAGCAGCCCCTACAGGGGCGAGCAGTACTTC. Its translation: CASSPYRGEQYF.

V and J are TRBV21-1 and TRBJ2-7; no DNA check was done on the table's D call, TRBD1. TRBV21-1 is a documented pseudogene. The CDR3 is 17 amino acids. The CDR3 DNA is TGTGCCAGCAGCAAAAGGGGTCTGCGACAGGGAGGAGACGAGCAGTACTTC. Amino acids: CASSKRGLRQGGDEQYF.

This clone has only one observation. The gene calls are TRBV7-8 and TRBJ2-3; TRBD2 is a possible D gene (6 bases). This CDR3 is 17 amino acids long. V lost 3 bases to trimming and J lost 3 bases, with 19 bases between them. The germline V gene has CDR1 SGHVS and CDR2 FQNEAQ. CDR3 sequence: CASSLGGWGEGTDTQYF. The CDR3 nucleotides read TGTGCCAGCAGCTTGGGGGGTTGGGGCGAGGGGACAGATACGCAGTATTTT.

V gene TRBV9 combines with J gene TRBJ1-2; D gene ambiguous. The CDR3 is made up of 14 amino acids. V was cut by 4 bases and J by 3 bases, with 13 bases left in between. Germline V gene sequence: CDR1 SGDLS, CDR2 YYNGEE. The chain's CDR3 is CASSPQQVDYGYTF. The DNA of the CDR3 is TGTGCCAGCAGCCCACAGCAGGTAGACTATGGCTACACCTTC.

The V gene is TRBV5-4, the J gene TRBJ2-7; D tentatively reads TRBD1 or TRBD2 (5 bases each). Trimming shortened V by 5 bases and J by 7 bases, and 16 bases separated the two germline ends. The CDR3 is made up of 13 amino acids. From germline, CDR1 is SGHNT and CDR2 YYREEE (reference sequence). The CDR3 DNA follows: TGTGCCAGCAGTTTAGCTTATGGGGGTGAGCAGTACTTC. It encodes CASSLAYGGEQYF.

V is TRBV5-8 and J is TRBJ2-3, with D tentatively TRBD1 or TRBD2 (5 bases each). V dropped 0 bases and J dropped 6 bases, with 17 bases sitting between them. CDR1 and CDR2 (germline): SGHTS, YDEGEE. The CDR3 loop spans 16 amino acids. The CDR3 DNA sequence: TGTGCCAGCAGCTTGGAGGGGCGGGTCGCCCGGGATACGCAGTATTTT. Translated: CASSLEGRVARDTQYF.

In the case of this clone: This sample also contains other DNA sequences that code for the same CDR3. The J gene is TRBJ2-7, the V gene TRBV9, with unresolved D. V was shortened by 0 bases and J by 2 bases, with 9 bases between the two germline ends. The CDR3 runs 14 residues. Looked up from germline, CDR1 is SGDLS and CDR2 is YYNGEE. The CDR3 region is CASSVGDGTYEQYF. In DNA form, the CDR3 reads TGTGCCAGCAGCGTAGGAGACGGCACCTACGAGCAGTACTTC.

V gene TRBV27 combines with J gene TRBJ2-7; 13 bases match TRBD2. Looked up from germline, CDR1 is MNHEY and CDR2 is SMNVEV (reference sequence). With 5 bases clipped from V and 0 bases from J, the junction kept 7 bases outside the gene matches. The CDR3 loop spans 17 amino acids. The CDR3 nucleotides are TGTGCCAGCAGTCGAATACTAGCGGGAGGGAGCTCCTACGAGCAGTACTTC. Encoded protein: CASSRILAGGSSYEQYF.

V gene TRBV7-8 combines with J gene TRBJ2-7; D perhaps matches TRBD2 (6 bases). CDR3 length: 11 residues. Germline CDR1 SGHVS, CDR2 FQNEAQ. The V gene lost 4 bases and the J gene lost 7 bases, with 8 bases spanning the gap. Here the CDR3 DNA reads TGTGCCAGCAGCTCGGGGGAGGAGCAGTACTTC. The encoded protein is CASSSGEEQYF.

In its sample, this clone was seen once. V is TRBV27 and J is TRBJ1-2; D remains ambiguous. V lost 8 bases to trimming and J lost 3 bases, with 13 bases between them. The CDR3 sequence is 13 residues long. CDR1 is MNHEY and CDR2 is SMNVEV in the germline V gene (reference sequence). Here the CDR3 reads CASHPKGYYGYTF. The CDR3 DNA sequence: TGTGCCAGCCATCCCAAGGGCTACTATGGCTACACCTTC.

This chain connects TRBV6-5 to TRBJ2-1, with 10 bases that match TRBD2. The germline CDR1 and CDR2 sequences are MNHEY and SVGAGI. There are 15 residues in the CDR3. V gave up 3 bases and J gave up 4 bases; unmatched junction bases: 3. DNA of the CDR3: TGTGCCAGCAGTTATGGTAGCGGGAGGTACAATGAGCAGTTCTTC. This codes for CASSYGSGRYNEQFF.

The gene calls are TRBV7-9 and TRBJ2-5; possibly TRBD1 for D (6 bases). Trimming removed 4 bases from V and 2 bases from J, with 8 bases in between. Germline V CDR1 and CDR2: SEHNR, FQNEAQ (reference sequence). The CDR3 contains 13 residues. The CDR3 spells CASSSGQQETQYF. The CDR3 DNA follows: TGTGCCAGCAGCTCCGGACAGCAAGAGACCCAGTACTTC.